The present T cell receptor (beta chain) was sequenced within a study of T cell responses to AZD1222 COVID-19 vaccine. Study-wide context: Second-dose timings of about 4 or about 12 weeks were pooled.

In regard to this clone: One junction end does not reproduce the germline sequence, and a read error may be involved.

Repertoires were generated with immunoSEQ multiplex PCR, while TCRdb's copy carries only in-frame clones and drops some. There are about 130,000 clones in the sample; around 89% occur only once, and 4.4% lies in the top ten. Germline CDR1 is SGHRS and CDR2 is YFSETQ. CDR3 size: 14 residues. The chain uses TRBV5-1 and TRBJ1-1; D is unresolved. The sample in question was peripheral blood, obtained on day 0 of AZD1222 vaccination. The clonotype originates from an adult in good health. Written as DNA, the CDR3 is TGCGCCAGCACCTTGACGATGGGTAACACTGAAGCTTTCTTT. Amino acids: CASTLTMGNTEAFF.